The clone carrying this TCR beta chain was recorded once. Prior autoimmune disease or systemic immunosuppression barred patients. The data were taken from a study of OX40 agonist ivuxolimab in advanced cancers. For the study at large: Three patients, one with hepatocellular carcinoma and two with cutaneous melanoma, responded partially.

This CDR3 spans 13 amino acids. V shed 7 bases and J shed 2 bases, with 10 bases lying between them. CDR1 is MNHEY, CDR2 SVGAGI, per germline. TCRdb's table, derived via immunoSEQ multiplex PCR, lists solely in-frame clones and lacks some. The sample consists of approximately 24,000 clones, about 70% of them appearing once. V usage is TRBV6-5 and J usage is TRBJ2-3, with D uncertain. The clonotype was recovered from an adult with an advanced solid tumor such as melanoma, head and neck, liver or kidney cancer. This specimen consisted of CD4+ or CD8+ T cells sorted from blood, obtained in a trial of the OX40 agonist ivuxolimab. DNA of the CDR3: TGTGCCAGCACGAAGGAATTCACAGATACGCAGTATTTT. Encoded protein: CASTKEFTDTQYF.